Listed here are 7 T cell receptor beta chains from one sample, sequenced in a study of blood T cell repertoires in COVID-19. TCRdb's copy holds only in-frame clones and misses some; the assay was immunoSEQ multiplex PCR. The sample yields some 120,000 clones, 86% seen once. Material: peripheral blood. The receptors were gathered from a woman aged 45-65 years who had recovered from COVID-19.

CDR3 bases: TGTGCCAGCAGCCTGGCTGCCTATAATTCACCCCTCCACTTT. Translation gives CASSLAAYNSPLHF. The V and J genes are TRBV3-1 (or the pseudogene TRBV3-2) and TRBJ1-6; D is unresolved. Germline-derived CDR1 and CDR2 are LGHDT and YNNKEL (reference sequence). Trimming removed 4 bases at V and 2 bases at J, with 6 bases between. The CDR3 runs 14 residues.

The DNA for the CDR3 is TGTGCCAGCAGCTTCCCCAGGTCGACAGGGAACTATGGCTACACCTTC. The encoded protein is CASSFPRSTGNYGYTF. V gene TRBV7-9 combines with J gene TRBJ1-2; 7 bases map to TRBD1. The germline V gene encodes CDR1 SEHNR and CDR2 FQNEAQ (reference sequence). This CDR3 has 16 residues. The ends lost 3 bases at V and 2 bases at J; junction bases unmatched: 9.

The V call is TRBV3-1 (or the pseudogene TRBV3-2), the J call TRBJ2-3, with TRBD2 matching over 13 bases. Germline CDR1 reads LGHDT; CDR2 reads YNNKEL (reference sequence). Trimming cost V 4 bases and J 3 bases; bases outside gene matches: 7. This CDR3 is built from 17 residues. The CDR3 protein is CASSPGLAGVITDTQYF. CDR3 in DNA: TGTGCCAGCAGCCCTGGACTAGCGGGGGTAATAACAGATACGCAGTATTTT.

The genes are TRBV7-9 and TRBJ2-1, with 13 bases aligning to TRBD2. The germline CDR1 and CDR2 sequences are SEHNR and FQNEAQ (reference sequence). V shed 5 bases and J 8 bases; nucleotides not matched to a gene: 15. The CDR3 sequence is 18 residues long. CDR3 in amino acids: CASSRNELAGGRSDEQFF. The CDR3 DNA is TGTGCCAGCAGCCGGAACGAACTAGCGGGAGGGCGGTCTGATGAGCAGTTCTTC.

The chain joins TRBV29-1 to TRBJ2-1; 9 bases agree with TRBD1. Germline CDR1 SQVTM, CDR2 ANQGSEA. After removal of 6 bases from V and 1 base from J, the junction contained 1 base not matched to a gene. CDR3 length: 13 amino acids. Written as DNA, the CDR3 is TGCAGCGTCGACAGGGGGTCCTACAATGAGCAGTTCTTC. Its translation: CSVDRGSYNEQFF.

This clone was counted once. The DNA of the CDR3 is TGTGCCAGCCGGCGCATGGTGGGGGGTGGAAGGGATACGCAGTATTTT. This codes for CASRRMVGGGRDTQYF. V and J are TRBV27 and TRBJ2-3; perhaps TRBD2 as D (6 bases). Germline V CDR1 and CDR2: MNHEY, SMNVEV (reference sequence). The V end lost 8 bases, the J end lost 6 bases, and 24 bases lay between the germline ends. This CDR3 region has 16 residues.

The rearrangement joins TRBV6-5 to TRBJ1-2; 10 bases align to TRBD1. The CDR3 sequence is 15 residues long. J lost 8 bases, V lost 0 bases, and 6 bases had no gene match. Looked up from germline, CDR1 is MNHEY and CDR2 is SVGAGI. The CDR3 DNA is TGTGCCAGCAGTTACTCCCGGGACAGGGGAGGAGGCTACACCTTC. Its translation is CASSYSRDRGGGYTF.